This TCR beta chain emerged from a study of beta chain features in type 1 diabetes. The CDR3 totals 15 residues. Germline values: CDR1 SGHRS, CDR2 YFSETQ. The junction had 9 bases not matched to a gene; V was cut back by 4 bases and J by 10 bases. Whole-study results and caveats: A PCR bias possibly favoring shorter templates would apply equally to patients and controls. Within each of all four CD4+ subsets, Type 1 diabetes patients had TCRB CDR3s that were moderately but significantly shorter.

This clone was detected a few times. As yet, its antigen is unknown. All of the isolated RNA was reverse transcribed, so expressed TCRB transcripts were sequenced. Sequenced naive, central memory and regulatory T cell samples produced an average of about 3.9 million reads. Assay used: immunoSEQ multiplex PCR; TCRdb lists only in-frame clones, some missing. The repertoire has over 350,000 clones, about 15% of them found once; the top ten carry around 0.02%. Sorting with CD45RO/CCR7/CD25/CD127/CD95/CD27 yielded naive, central memory, regulatory and stem-like memory CD4+ cells. The sequenced sample consisted of naive CD4+ T cells from blood. This clonotype was obtained from a woman aged 18-30 years in good health. The chain employs TRBV5-1 and TRBJ2-1, with 12 bases identical to TRBD2. DNA of the CDR3: TGCGCCAGCAGCCCCCTAGCGGGAGGGACCGTCGAGCAGTTCTTC. Its translation is CASSPLAGGTVEQFF.